The next 9 T cell receptor beta chains were all read from a single sample in a study of T cells after yellow fever vaccination. TCRdb passed the 5' RACE reads through MiXCR, listing each CDR3 protein once. The data show some 500,000 distinct CDR3 sequences, roughly 13% seen once. The starting material was PBMCs, obtained on the day of the yellow fever booster vaccination. Source of these receptors: a man aged 30-40 years who received the YFV17D yellow fever vaccine.

This clonotype was counted a single time. An end of the junction differs from the germline gene, which may be a read error. The rearrangement joins TRBV4-3 to TRBJ2-3; D is unresolved. This CDR3 spans 15 amino acids. The V gene's germline CDR1 is LGHNA and CDR2 YSLEER. Written as DNA, the CDR3 is TGCGCCAGCAACCAAGATGTACCGCATTCGGATACGCAGTATTTT. Its protein is CASNQDVPHSDTQYF.

J is TRBJ2-7 and V is TRBV25-1; 7 bases align to TRBD1. Per germline, CDR1 MGHDK and CDR2 SYGVNS. Trimming took 6 bases from V and 5 from J; bases not matched to a gene: 7. The length of the CDR3 is 13 residues. The CDR3 loop is CASREDRTHEQYF. As DNA, the CDR3 is TGTGCCAGCAGGGAGGACAGGACCCACGAGCAGTACTTC.

A few counts support this clonotype. The chain uses TRBV5-1 and TRBJ2-2; 10 bases line up with TRBD2. CDR1 is SGHRS, CDR2 YFSETQ, per germline. V was pared by 4 bases and J by 6 bases, with 12 bases of the junction left unmatched. The CDR3 totals 17 residues. The CDR3 DNA reads as TGCGCCAGCAGCCAGGCCCCGAGCGGGAGGGCCGCCGGGGAGCTGTTTTTT. It encodes CASSQAPSGRAAGELFF.

With respect to this clonotype: Germline and junction disagree at one end, which may indicate a read error. This rearrangement joins TRBV12-3 or TRBV12-4 to TRBJ2-2; 7 bases are a match to TRBD1. CDR3 length: 12 residues. DNA for the CDR3: TGTCCCAGCAACCAGGGGGCCGGGGAGCTGTTTTTT. Translation: CPSNQGAGELFF.

This clonotype came up a few times. The chain links TRBV9 to TRBJ2-2; 7 nucleotides line up with TRBD1. Germline V gene lookup returns CDR1 SGDLS and CDR2 YYNGEE. Trimming removed 6 bases from V and 4 bases from J; junction bases left unmatched: 3. This CDR3 contains 13 residues. DNA of the CDR3: TGTGCCAGCAACCCAGGGGGCACCGGGGAGCTGTTTTTT. Translation: CASNPGGTGELFF.

This clonotype was observed a handful of times. The rearrangement uses TRBV20-1 and TRBJ2-3, with TRBD1 identical over 7 bases. The CDR3 spans 14 residues. Trimming removed 2 bases from V and 5 bases from J; junction bases left unmatched: 7. Germline lookup yields CDR1 DFQATT and CDR2 SNEGSKA (reference sequence). CDR3 in DNA: TGCAGTGCTAGATCCACAGGGGTAATAGATACGCAGTATTTT. Protein product: CSARSTGVIDTQYF.

The chain uses TRBV30 and TRBJ2-6; perhaps TRBD1 as D (5 bases). Germline loops: CDR1 GTSNPN, CDR2 SVGIG (reference sequence). The ends were cut back, 0 bases at V and 2 bases at J, with 8 bases in the middle. CDR3 length equals 15 residues. The CDR3 region is CAWSVLGAGANVLTF. The CDR3 DNA sequence: TGTGCCTGGAGTGTTTTAGGGGCTGGGGCCAACGTCCTGACTTTC.

The rearrangement joins TRBV6-1 to TRBJ2-1; D is ambiguous. Looked up from germline, CDR1 is MNHNS and CDR2 is SASEGT. Trimming cost V 2 bases and J 4 bases, with 3 bases left between them. There are 12 residues in the CDR3. This CDR3 is CASSERYNEQFF. In DNA, the CDR3 is TGTGCCAGCAGTGAAAGGTACAATGAGCAGTTCTTC.

Here the CDR3 reads CASTRATDQETQYF. In DNA form, the CDR3 reads TGTGCCAGCACCCGAGCGACGGATCAAGAGACCCAGTACTTC. This chain uses TRBV7-8 with TRBJ2-5, with D hard to call. V dropped 7 bases and J dropped 2 bases, with 14 bases sitting between them. CDR1 and CDR2 from the germline V gene are SGHVS and FQNEAQ. CDR3 length equals 14 residues.